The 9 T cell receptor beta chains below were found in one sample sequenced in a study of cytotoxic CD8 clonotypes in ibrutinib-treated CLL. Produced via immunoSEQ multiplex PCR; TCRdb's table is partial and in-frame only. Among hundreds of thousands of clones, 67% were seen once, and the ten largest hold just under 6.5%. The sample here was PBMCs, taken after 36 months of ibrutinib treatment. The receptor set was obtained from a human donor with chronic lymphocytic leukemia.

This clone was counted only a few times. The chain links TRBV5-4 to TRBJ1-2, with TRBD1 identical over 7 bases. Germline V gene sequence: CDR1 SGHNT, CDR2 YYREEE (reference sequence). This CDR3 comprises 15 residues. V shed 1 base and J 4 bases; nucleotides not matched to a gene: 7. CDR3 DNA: TGTGCCAGCAGCTTGTCCCCACAGGGGAGCTATGGCTACACCTTC. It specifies CASSLSPQGSYGYTF.

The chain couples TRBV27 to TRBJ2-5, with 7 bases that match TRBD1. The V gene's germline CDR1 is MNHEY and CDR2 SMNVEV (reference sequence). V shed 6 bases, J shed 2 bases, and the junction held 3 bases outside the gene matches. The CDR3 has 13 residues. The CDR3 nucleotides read TGTGCCAGCAGCAAACAGGGGCAAGAGACCCAGTACTTC. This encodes CASSKQGQETQYF.

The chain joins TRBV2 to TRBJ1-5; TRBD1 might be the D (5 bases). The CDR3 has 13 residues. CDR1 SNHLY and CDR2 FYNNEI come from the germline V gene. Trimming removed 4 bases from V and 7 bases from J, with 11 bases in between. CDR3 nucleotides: TGTGCCAGCAGTGGTCCGGGGCGGCAGCCCCAGCATTTT. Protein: CASSGPGRQPQHF.

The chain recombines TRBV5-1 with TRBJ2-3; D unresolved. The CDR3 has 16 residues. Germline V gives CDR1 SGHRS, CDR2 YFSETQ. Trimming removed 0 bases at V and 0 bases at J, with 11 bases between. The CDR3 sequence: CASSLVGRSSTDTQYF. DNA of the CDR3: TGCGCCAGCAGCTTGGTCGGCAGATCTAGCACAGATACGCAGTATTTT. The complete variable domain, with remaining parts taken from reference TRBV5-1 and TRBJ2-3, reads KAGVTQTPRYLIKTRGQQVTLSCSPISGHRSVSWYQQTPGQGLQFLFEYFSETQRNKGNFPGRFSGRQFSNSRSEMNVSTLELGDSALYLCASSLVGRSSTDTQYFGPGTRLTVL.

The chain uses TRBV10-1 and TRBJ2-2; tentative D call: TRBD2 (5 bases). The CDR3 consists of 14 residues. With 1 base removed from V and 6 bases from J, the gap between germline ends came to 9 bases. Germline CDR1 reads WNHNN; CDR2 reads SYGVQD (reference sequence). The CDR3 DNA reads TGCGCCAGCAGTGAGTTACAGCGGCCCGGGGAGCTGTTTTTT. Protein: CASSELQRPGELFF.

The DNA of the CDR3 is TGTGCCAGCAGCGTTGATTTCCAGAAGGAGACCCAGTACTTC. This encodes CASSVDFQKETQYF. The chain uses TRBV9 and TRBJ2-5; D remains ambiguous. The V end lost 2 bases, the J end lost 5 bases, and 13 bases lay between the germline ends. Per germline, CDR1 SGDLS and CDR2 YYNGEE. The CDR3 extends over 14 amino acids.

CDR3 protein: CASSLDAYRGEKLFF. The CDR3 nucleotides read TGTGCCAGCAGCCTAGACGCTTACAGGGGTGAAAAACTGTTTTTT. The chain joins TRBV9 to TRBJ1-4; 7 bases are a match to TRBD1. Trimming cost V 4 bases and J 7 bases; bases outside gene matches: 10. Germline assignment: CDR1 SGDLS and CDR2 YYNGEE. The CDR3 extends over 15 amino acids. Full variable domain (remainder filled in from reference TRBV9 and TRBJ1-4): DSGVTQTPKHLITATGQRVTLRCSPRSGDLSVYWYQQSLDQGLQFLIQYYNGEERAKGNILERFSAQQFPDLHSELNLSSLELGDSALYFCASSLDAYRGEKLFFGSGTQLSVL.

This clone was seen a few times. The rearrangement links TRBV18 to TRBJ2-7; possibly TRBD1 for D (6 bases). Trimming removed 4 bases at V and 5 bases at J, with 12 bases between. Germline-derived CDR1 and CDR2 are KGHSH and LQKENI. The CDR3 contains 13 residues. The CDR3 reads CASSLTGHHEQYF. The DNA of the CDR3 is TGTGCCAGCTCACTAACAGGGCACCACGAGCAGTACTTC.

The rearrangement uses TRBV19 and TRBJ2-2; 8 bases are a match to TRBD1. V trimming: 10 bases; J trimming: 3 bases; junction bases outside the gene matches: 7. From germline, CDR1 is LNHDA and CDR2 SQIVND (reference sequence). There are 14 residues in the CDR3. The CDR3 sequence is CATRTGRYTGELFF. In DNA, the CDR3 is TGTGCCACCCGGACAGGGCGCTACACCGGGGAGCTGTTTTTT.